The present TCR beta chain was sequenced within a study of T cell repertoires in cytomegalovirus infection. TCRdb ran MiXCR on the reads and lists one entry per CDR3 protein. The table includes around 310,000 distinct CDR3 sequences, about 28% detected once. This CDR3 comprises 15 residues. V was cut by 10 bases and J by 4 bases, with 20 bases left in between. Germline V gene data show CDR1 as MGHDK and CDR2 as SYGVNS. Study-level points and caveats: Cumulative public TCR beta family frequency identified carriers of CMV plus the relevant HLA.

Turning to this clonotype: Antigen unknown.

The receptor was isolated from a human donor in good health (CMV status not recorded). Some clones in this sample may be carry-over from other donors' samples. The sequenced sample was cultured PBMCs, obtained from culture after CMV antigen stimulation. The chain combines TRBV25-1 with TRBJ2-1; a possible D gene is TRBD2 (7 bases). The CDR3 DNA follows: TGTGCCACCCCGAGGGGGGCGGGGGCGTACAATGAGCAGTTCTTC. Its protein is CATPRGAGAYNEQFF.